The rows below give T cell receptor beta chains drawn from one sample of a study of CD8 T cells in ankylosing spondylitis. One entry per CDR3 protein results from TCRdb running MiXCR on the 5' RACE reads. The sample consists of 300,000 to 400,000 distinct CDR3 sequences, 20% of them appearing once. Sequencing input: blood, either unsorted or a sorted T cell fraction (not recorded which). These receptors were taken from a male donor with ankylosing spondylitis or in good health (not recorded which). Both conserved end residues are part of each CDR3. D genes are given only for firm matches. The size of a clone is reported for some rows only, either as once, few or many, or as a class for expanded clones.

TRBV12-3/TRBV12-4	TRBD2	TRBJ2-7	NA	TGTGCCAGCAGTTTGACTAGCGGGGACTCCTACGAGCAGTACTTC	CASSLTSGDSYEQYF
TRBV11-2	TRBD2	TRBJ2-1	few	TGTGCCAGCAGCTTAACATCTATCCGGGACTATGTGTACAATGAGCAGTTCTTC	CASSLTSIRDYVYNEQFF
TRBV15	NA	TRBJ2-1	NA	TGTGCCACCAGCAGAGTCGGCAGATCCTACAATGAGCAGTTCTTC	CATSRVGRSYNEQFF
TRBV24-1	TRBD1	TRBJ2-5	few	TGTGCCACCAGTGATGACGACAGGGGGTATGAGACCCAGTACTTC	CATSDDDRGYETQYF
TRBV14	NA	TRBJ1-1	NA	TGTGCCAGCAGCCCCGGATCCACGGCCCGAGCTTTCTTT	CASSPGSTARAFF
TRBV11-2	NA	TRBJ2-3	few	TGTGCCAGCAGCACCCGTAGTGAGGGGAGCACAGATACGCAGTATTTT	CASSTRSEGSTDTQYF
TRBV6-5	NA	TRBJ2-3	NA	TGTGCCAGCAGTTTCGGACCCATCACACCATCTGGAGATACGCAGTATTTT	CASSFGPITPSGDTQYF
TRBV9	TRBD2	TRBJ2-5	few	TGTGCCAGCACCTATAGCGGGGGGTCCCAAGAGACCCAGTACTTC	CASTYSGGSQETQYF
TRBV12-3/TRBV12-4	TRBD1	TRBJ2-3	NA	TGTGCCAGCAGTGGCTGGGACAGCCGTAGCACAGATACGCAGTATTTT	CASSGWDSRSTDTQYF
TRBV25-1	TRBD1	TRBJ2-5	NA	TGTGCCAGCAGTTGGACAGGGGAGGTCCCCGACCAAGAGACCCAGTACTTC	CASSWTGEVPDQETQYF
TRBV29-1	NA	TRBJ2-3	NA	TGCAGCGTTGAAGAGTTGGCAGATACGCAGTATTTT	CSVEELADTQYF
TRBV6-5	TRBD1	TRBJ1-1	few	TGTGCCAGCAGTTACCGACAGGGGGGGAGGACTGAAGCTTTCTTT	CASSYRQGGRTEAFF
TRBV7-3	NA	TRBJ2-2	NA	TGTGCCAGCAGTATCGGAGCGAACACCGGGGAGCTGTTTTTT	CASSIGANTGELFF
TRBV10-3	NA	TRBJ2-7	NA	TGTGCCAGCCACGAGCAGTACTTC	CASHEQYF
TRBV12-3/TRBV12-4	NA	TRBJ2-5	many	TGTGCCAGCAGCCTAGATGAAGGGGCTGGGCCCCCAGGGACCCAGTACTTC	CASSLDEGAGPPGTQYF
TRBV4-1	NA	TRBJ1-5	NA	TGCGCCAGCAGCCAAGATAGTGGGGACCTCAATCAGCCCCAGCATTTT	CASSQDSGDLNQPQHF
TRBV29-1	NA	TRBJ1-1	few	TGCATCCGTAACACTGAAGCTTTCTTT	CIRNTEAFF
TRBV5-6	NA	TRBJ1-4	many	TGTGCCAGCAGCTCCCGGTCGGGAGGGTTCAGGGAAAAACTGTTTTTT	CASSSRSGGFREKLFF
TRBV6-5	NA	TRBJ1-4	NA	TGTGCCAGCAGTTACTCGAGATCCAAGAATGAAAAACTGTTTTTT	CASSYSRSKNEKLFF
TRBV12-3/TRBV12-4	NA	TRBJ2-7	NA	TGTGCCAGCAGCCCGACTCTAGCGACAACCTACGAGCAGTACTTC	CASSPTLATTYEQYF
TRBV4-1	TRBD1	TRBJ2-5	many	TGCGCCAGCAGCCAAGGGTGGGGACAGCTAGGGGAGACCCAGTACTTC	CASSQGWGQLGETQYF
TRBV20-1	TRBD2	TRBJ2-4	many	TGCAGTGCTAGGACTAGCGGGGGAAACATTCAGTACTTC	CSARTSGGNIQYF
TRBV20-1	TRBD2	TRBJ2-3	NA	TGCAGTGCTAAACTAGCGGAACCCTTACCTAGCACAGATACGCAGTATTTT	CSAKLAEPLPSTDTQYF
TRBV12-3/TRBV12-4	NA	TRBJ2-1	NA	TGTGCCAGCAGTTCCCCCGCGGTGAGCTCCTACAATGAGCAGTTCTTC	CASSSPAVSSYNEQFF
TRBV7-8	NA	TRBJ2-7	once	TGTGCCAGCAGCTTAGGGACAGTACCATACGAGCAGTACTTC	CASSLGTVPYEQYF
TRBV7-2	NA	TRBJ2-1	many	TGTGCCAGCAGCCCCTGGACTCTGCCCAATGAGCAGTTCTTC	CASSPWTLPNEQFF
TRBV29-1	NA	TRBJ1-1	NA	TGCAGCGTTGAACTGGAGGGGCCAATGGTTGGAGGTGAAGCTTTCTTT	CSVELEGPMVGGEAFF
TRBV29-1	TRBD1	TRBJ2-1	NA	TGCAGCGGCGAGGGGGCTGAGGACAATGAGCAGTTCTTC	CSGEGAEDNEQFF
TRBV28	NA	TRBJ1-5	NA	TGTGCCAGCAGTTTCTTTGGTAGCAATCAGCCCCAGCATTTT	CASSFFGSNQPQHF
TRBV29-1	NA	TRBJ2-5	few	TGCAGCGTTGAAGATCAGGCTAGCGAGGGAGAGACCCAGTACTTC	CSVEDQASEGETQYF
TRBV27	NA	TRBJ1-1	NA	TGTGCCAGCAACCCTGACGGGGACACTGAAGCTTTCTTT	CASNPDGDTEAFF
TRBV29-1	TRBD1	TRBJ2-5	NA	TGCAGCGTTGAAGGAAGGGGACAGCACCAAGAGACCCAGTACTTC	CSVEGRGQHQETQYF
TRBV27	NA	TRBJ1-2	few	TGTGCCAGCAGCCAGGGGTTTGGTAACTATGGCTACACCTTC	CASSQGFGNYGYTF
TRBV10-3	NA	TRBJ2-2	NA	TGTGCCATCAGTTCCGGACAGAACGACGCCGGGGAGCTGTTTTTT	CAISSGQNDAGELFF
TRBV3-1	NA	TRBJ1-4	NA	TGTGCCAGCAGCCCTCAGTCGGGGGAAGGAAAACTGTTTTTT	CASSPQSGEGKLFF
TRBV12-3/TRBV12-4	NA	TRBJ2-3	many	TGTGCCAGCAGTCTTGTGATCACAGATACGCAGTATTTT	CASSLVITDTQYF
TRBV12-3/TRBV12-4	NA	TRBJ2-2	many	TGTGCCAGCAGCCCCGGGGGTGGGAACACCGGGGAGCTGTTTTTT	CASSPGGGNTGELFF
TRBV4-1	NA	TRBJ2-1	many	TGCGCCAGCCGGGGGTACAATGAGCAGTTCTTC	CASRGYNEQFF
TRBV29-1	TRBD1	TRBJ2-4	NA	TGCAGCGTTGGAGGGACAGCTAAAAACATTCAGTACTTC	CSVGGTAKNIQYF
TRBV20-1	TRBD1	TRBJ1-2	few	TGCAGTGCTTGGGGAGGGGACAGGGAGGAATATGGCTACACCTTC	CSAWGGDREEYGYTF